The 27 T cell receptor beta chains below all came from one sample that was sequenced in a study of cytomegalovirus exposure and HLA in healthy donors. PCR was performed using 60 Vbeta and 13 Jbeta primers. Sequencing was performed with immunoSEQ multiplex PCR; in TCRdb, only in-frame clones are kept and a portion is missing. The sample includes about 110,000 clones, roughly two thirds of them seen just once. Specimen: PBMCs. The receptors come from a woman younger than 45 in good health and CMV-seronegative.

This chain links TRBV19 with TRBJ2-1, with 7 nucleotides matching TRBD1. The CDR3 spans 14 residues. The J segment lost 7 bases and the V segment lost 8 bases, leaving 11 bases of the junction unmatched. From germline, CDR1 is LNHDA and CDR2 SQIVND (reference sequence). As DNA, the CDR3 is TGTGCCAGTTCCTTACAGGGGCAAGGGAATGAGCAGTTCTTC. Protein product: CASSLQGQGNEQFF.

The rearrangement joins TRBV19 to TRBJ1-4, with 7 positions matching TRBD1. V was pared by 3 bases and J by 7 bases, with 8 bases of the junction left unmatched. CDR1 is LNHDA, CDR2 SQIVND, per germline (reference sequence). This CDR3 contains 15 residues. The CDR3 is CASSIGGTVSEKLFF. The CDR3 DNA sequence: TGTGCCAGTAGTATTGGGGGGACAGTCTCTGAAAAACTGTTTTTT.

The V gene is TRBV15, the J gene TRBJ1-1, with unresolved D. The ends were cut back, 11 bases at V and 2 bases at J, with 15 bases in the middle. The germline CDR1 and CDR2 sequences are LNHNV and YYDKDF (reference sequence). There are 13 residues in the CDR3. The CDR3 sequence is CAATAGYNTEAFF. CDR3 coding DNA: TGTGCCGCGACGGCAGGCTACAACACTGAAGCTTTCTTT.

The chain joins TRBV5-6 to TRBJ2-2; 7 bases are shared with TRBD1. After removal of 5 bases from V and 7 bases from J, the junction contained 5 bases not matched to a gene. Germline loops: CDR1 SGHDT, CDR2 YYEEEE. This CDR3 has 13 amino acids. CDR3 in amino acids: CASRTGKNGELFF. DNA for the CDR3: TGTGCCAGCAGGACAGGGAAGAACGGGGAGCTGTTTTTT.

This clone was seen a few times. In DNA form, the CDR3 reads TGTGCCATCAGTGAGCGGGACAGCGGGACCGGGGAGCTGTTTTTT. As protein: CAISERDSGTGELFF. The rearrangement uses TRBV10-3 and TRBJ2-2; the D gene is possibly TRBD1 (7 bases). The CDR3 is 15 residues long. Looked up from germline, CDR1 is ENHRY and CDR2 is SYGVKD. Trimming left V 2 bases short and J 5 bases short, with 12 bases between.

The CDR3 sequence: CASSRFTGLTGELFF. Here the CDR3 DNA reads TGTGCCAGCAGCCGGTTCACAGGGCTCACCGGGGAGCTGTTTTTT. The rearrangement joins TRBV7-9 to TRBJ2-2, with a possible D match to TRBD1 (6 bases). Trimming removed 5 bases at V and 4 bases at J, with 14 bases between. The length of the CDR3 is 15 residues. Germline lookup yields CDR1 SEHNR and CDR2 FQNEAQ (reference sequence).

V usage is TRBV2 and J usage is TRBJ2-1, with 7 bases fitting TRBD2. CDR3 size: 14 residues. V lost 6 bases, J lost 8 bases, and 10 bases stayed unmatched. Germline CDR1 and CDR2: SNHLY and FYNNEI. DNA for the CDR3: TGTGCCAGCAGCACCGGACTAGTGTCAGATGAGCAGTTCTTC. Amino acids: CASSTGLVSDEQFF.

The V call is TRBV4-3, the J call TRBJ2-3; D is possibly TRBD2 (6 bases). Germline CDR1 is LGHNA and CDR2 is YSLEER. The CDR3 extends over 15 amino acids. V was pared by 1 base and J by 4 bases, with 12 bases between. Here the CDR3 reads CASSQGPGVADTQYF. DNA of the CDR3: TGCGCCAGCAGCCAAGGGCCGGGAGTGGCAGATACGCAGTATTTT.

The J gene is TRBJ2-5, the V gene TRBV4-2, with 9 bases identical to TRBD1. CDR3 length equals 14 residues. CDR1 is LGHNA and CDR2 is YNFKEQ in the germline V gene. V shed 3 bases, J shed 1 base, and the junction held 0 bases outside the gene matches. The CDR3 coding sequence is TGTGCCAGCAGCCAGACAGGGGGCCAAGAGACCCAGTACTTC. Protein: CASSQTGGQETQYF.

The V and J genes are TRBV30 and TRBJ1-3, with D uncertain. This CDR3 is 14 amino acids long. V was clipped by 0 bases and J by 0 bases, with 6 bases between them. The germline gives CDR1 GTSNPN, CDR2 SVGIG (reference sequence). CDR3 DNA sequence: TGTGCCTGGAGTGTGTTACACTCTGGAAACACCATATATTTT. Amino acid sequence: CAWSVLHSGNTIYF.

This chain connects TRBV7-9 to TRBJ2-2; D not certain. Germline lookup yields CDR1 SEHNR and CDR2 FQNEAQ (reference sequence). The CDR3 totals 14 residues. The ends were cut back, 1 base at V and 5 bases at J, with 8 bases in the middle. The CDR3 here is CASSLEAETGELFF. CDR3 DNA: TGTGCCAGCAGCTTAGAGGCGGAAACCGGGGAGCTGTTTTTT.

The chain employs TRBV5-1 and TRBJ1-5, with unresolved D. The length of the CDR3 is 15 residues. Germline assignment: CDR1 SGHRS and CDR2 YFSETQ. Deletions cut 0 bases from V and 3 bases from J, with 10 bases between. This chain's CDR3 is CASSLDGQNNQPQHF. In DNA, the CDR3 is TGCGCCAGCAGCTTGGATGGGCAGAACAATCAGCCCCAGCATTTT.

The sample holds a few counts of this clone. V usage is TRBV7-9 and J usage is TRBJ2-1; the match to TRBD2 covers 10 bases. Germline CDR1 SEHNR, CDR2 FQNEAQ (reference sequence). This CDR3 comprises 17 residues. After removal of 6 bases from V and 7 bases from J, the junction contained 15 bases not matched to a gene. The CDR3 bases are TGTGCCAGCAGTTACCCGGGACTAGCGAGTAGGGCGAATGAGCAGTTCTTC. Protein: CASSYPGLASRANEQFF. Full variable domain (missing parts from reference TRBV7-9 and TRBJ2-1): DTGVSQNPRHKITKRGQNVTFRCDPISEHNRLYWYRQTLGQGPEFLTYFQNEAQLEKSRLLSDRFSAERPKGSFSTLEIQRTEQGDSAMYLCASSYPGLASRANEQFFGPGTRLTVL.

This clone showed up just a few times. The chain employs TRBV18 and TRBJ2-1; TRBD2 agrees at 9 bases. This CDR3 comprises 16 residues. With V trimmed by 3 bases and J by 4 bases, 7 bases remained unmatched. Germline V CDR1 and CDR2: KGHSH, LQKENI. CDR3: CASSPSGSTRYNEQFF. CDR3 DNA: TGTGCCAGCTCACCTAGCGGGAGTACTAGGTACAATGAGCAGTTCTTC. Variable domain in full (rest from reference TRBV18 and TRBJ2-1): NAGVMQNPRHLVRRRGQEARLRCSPMKGHSHVYWYRQLPEEGLKFMVYLQKENIIDESGMPKERFSAEFPKEGPSILRIQQVVRGDSAAYFCASSPSGSTRYNEQFFGPGTRLTVL.

The V call is TRBV5-1, the J call TRBJ2-7; D gene uncertain. The V end was cut by 4 bases, the J end by 2 bases, with 13 bases between. This CDR3 is built from 14 residues. Looked up from germline, CDR1 is SGHRS and CDR2 is YFSETQ. Written as DNA, the CDR3 is TGCGCCAGCAGCCCACCCCGTGCGACCTACGAGCAGTACTTC. Amino acid sequence: CASSPPRATYEQYF.

The chain has TRBV2 and TRBJ2-7, with 11 bases matching TRBD2. V gave up 6 bases and J gave up 4 bases; unmatched junction bases: 8. The CDR3 has 15 residues. Germline loops: CDR1 SNHLY, CDR2 FYNNEI. The CDR3 protein is CASRTLAGVGYEQYF. CDR3 DNA: TGTGCCAGCAGGACACTAGCGGGAGTAGGGTACGAGCAGTACTTC.

The J gene is TRBJ2-7, the V gene TRBV14; tentative D call: TRBD1 (6 bases). CDR1 SGHDN and CDR2 FVKESK come from the germline V gene. V lost 4 bases to trimming and J lost 3 bases, with 13 bases between them. CDR3 length equals 14 residues. The CDR3 reads CASSPRTAHYEQYF. The CDR3 nucleotides are TGTGCCAGCAGCCCACGGACAGCCCACTACGAGCAGTACTTC.

The sample holds a few counts of this clone. V is TRBV5-6 and J is TRBJ1-5; the match to TRBD1 covers 8 bases. The V gene end was trimmed by 1 base and the J gene end by 6 bases; junction bases not matched to a gene: 9. The length of the CDR3 is 16 residues. Per the germline V gene, CDR1 is SGHDT and CDR2 is YYEEEE. The CDR3 region has the DNA TGTGCCAGCAGCTTGTTTGCAGGGGGCTCGGCTCAGCCCCAGCATTTT. Its protein product is CASSLFAGGSAQPQHF.

The chain combines TRBV5-6 with TRBJ2-1, with TRBD1 matching 7 bases. J lost 14 bases, V lost 4 bases, and 9 bases had no gene match. CDR1 is SGHDT, CDR2 YYEEEE, per germline. The CDR3 is 12 residues long. The CDR3 region has the DNA TGTGCCAGCAGCCTGGAGCGGCAGGGGGAGTTCTTC. Translation: CASSLERQGEFF.

The chain uses TRBV28 and TRBJ1-2; 8 bases line up with TRBD1. The germline V gene encodes CDR1 MDHEN and CDR2 SYDVKM. This CDR3 is built from 12 residues. Trimming took 6 bases from V and 7 from J; bases not matched to a gene: 4. The chain's CDR3 is CASSPTGGGYTF. CDR3 coding DNA: TGTGCCAGCAGCCCAACAGGGGGTGGCTACACCTTC.

This clone has just a few counts. The chain carries TRBV7-9 and TRBJ1-4, with D hard to call. V was shortened by 1 base and J by 10 bases, with 22 bases between the two germline ends. This CDR3 spans 17 amino acids. In germline, CDR1 is SEHNR, CDR2 FQNEAQ (reference sequence). CDR3 loop: CASSLVVGSMTSAKLFF. The CDR3 nucleotides are TGTGCCAGCAGCTTAGTAGTAGGCAGCATGACATCTGCAAAACTGTTTTTT.

The CDR3: CASTGLGGSGLYNEQFF. As DNA, the CDR3 is TGTGCCAGCACCGGACTAGGGGGTAGCGGGCTATACAATGAGCAGTTCTTC. The gene calls are TRBV2 and TRBJ2-1, with D maybe TRBD2 (7 bases). Per the germline V gene, CDR1 is SNHLY and CDR2 is FYNNEI. Trimming took off 7 bases at V and 4 bases at J, with 23 bases between the two ends. CDR3 length: 17 residues.

CDR3 in amino acids: CASSVGLAGGTTEQFF. DNA of the CDR3: TGTGCCAGCAGCGTTGGACTAGCGGGAGGAACTACTGAGCAGTTCTTC. The chain joins TRBV9 to TRBJ2-1; TRBD2 aligns across 14 bases. Germline-derived CDR1 and CDR2 are SGDLS and YYNGEE. J was trimmed by 9 bases and V by 2 bases; bases with no gene match: 7. CDR3 size: 16 residues.

The CDR3 coding sequence is TGTGCCAGCACCCCGTACCGGGACAGGGGAGGGGGGGCCAACGTCCTGACTTTC. Translating it yields CASTPYRDRGGGANVLTF. This chain joins TRBV27 and TRBJ2-6, with 10 positions matching TRBD1. Germline values: CDR1 MNHEY, CDR2 SMNVEV (reference sequence). The CDR3 covers 18 residues. V gave up 7 bases and J gave up 4 bases; unmatched junction bases: 13.

The chain combines TRBV4-1 with TRBJ1-3; D may be TRBD1 (5 bases). The CDR3 sequence is 16 residues long. V dropped 0 bases and J dropped 0 bases, with 9 bases sitting between them. The V gene's germline CDR1 is MGHRA and CDR2 YSYEKL. The CDR3 spells CASSQEEQDSGNTIYF. The CDR3 region has the DNA TGCGCCAGCAGCCAAGAGGAACAGGACTCTGGAAACACCATATATTTT.

This clone was seen only a few times. The rearrangement uses TRBV6-1 and TRBJ1-4; D not certain. CDR1 is MNHNS and CDR2 is SASEGT in the germline V gene. CDR3 length: 15 amino acids. Between the trimmed V and J ends, which lost 4 bases and 2 bases, there was a span of 11 bases. The CDR3 loop is CASSADFGTNEKLFF. CDR3 DNA: TGTGCCAGCAGTGCAGACTTTGGGACTAATGAAAAACTGTTTTTT.

V usage is TRBV7-6 and J usage is TRBJ1-4; D remains unclear. This CDR3 has 16 amino acids. Between the trimmed V and J ends, which lost 1 base and 0 bases, there was a span of 9 bases. Per the germline V gene, CDR1 is SGHVS and CDR2 is FNYEAQ. In nucleotides, the CDR3 is TGTGCCAGCAGCTTAGGCCGGAGGTCAACTAATGAAAAACTGTTTTTT. It is translated as CASSLGRRSTNEKLFF.